The 4 T cell receptor beta chains reported below all come from one sample, sequenced in a study of multiple sclerosis patients with progressive multifocal leukoencephalopathy. Method: immunoSEQ multiplex PCR; TCRdb's copy keeps in-frame clones and lacks some. This sample has tens of thousands of clones, with just under 90% found just once. Regarding time point: roughly 6 months of natalizumab therapy. The input for sequencing was PBMCs, taken from a patient treated with natalizumab. These receptors originate from a human donor with multiple sclerosis.

The table lists this clone with a count of one. The rearrangement links TRBV6-5 to TRBJ2-5; TRBD1 matches at 7 bases. The end of the DNA aligns better with TRBJ2-7, so the J call may be wrong. The CDR3 contains 13 residues. The V gene's germline CDR1 is MNHEY and CDR2 SVGAGI. CDR3 coding DNA: TGTGCCAGCAGTAGACAGGGTTCGGGCGAGCAGTACTTC. Translated: CASSRQGSGEQYF.

The chain carries TRBV19 and TRBJ2-7, with 7 bases fitting TRBD2. V lost 5 bases to trimming and J lost 3 bases; unmatched junction nucleotides: 4. From germline, CDR1 is LNHDA and CDR2 SQIVND (reference sequence). CDR3 length: 13 amino acids. The CDR3 DNA reads as TGTGCCAGTAGTCTAGCGGAGGGCTACGAGCAGTACTTC. It translates to CASSLAEGYEQYF.

The chain uses TRBV6-1 and TRBJ1-3; the D is unclear. V was pared by 4 bases and J by 0 bases, with 10 bases between. The CDR3 is made up of 15 amino acids. Germline V gene data show CDR1 as MNHNS and CDR2 as SASEGT. The CDR3 protein is CASSAARGSGNTIYF. In DNA, the CDR3 is TGTGCCAGCAGTGCCGCGAGAGGCTCTGGAAACACCATATATTTT.

V is TRBV7-9 and J is TRBJ2-2, with TRBD2 identical over 13 bases. This CDR3 comprises 15 residues. Per the germline V gene, CDR1 is SEHNR and CDR2 is FQNEAQ (reference sequence). Losses at the gene ends were 1 base for V and 13 bases for J; bases not matched to a gene: 6. This chain's CDR3 is CASSLGGLAGAMLFF. DNA for the CDR3: TGTGCCAGCAGCTTAGGTGGACTAGCGGGGGCGATGCTGTTTTTT.